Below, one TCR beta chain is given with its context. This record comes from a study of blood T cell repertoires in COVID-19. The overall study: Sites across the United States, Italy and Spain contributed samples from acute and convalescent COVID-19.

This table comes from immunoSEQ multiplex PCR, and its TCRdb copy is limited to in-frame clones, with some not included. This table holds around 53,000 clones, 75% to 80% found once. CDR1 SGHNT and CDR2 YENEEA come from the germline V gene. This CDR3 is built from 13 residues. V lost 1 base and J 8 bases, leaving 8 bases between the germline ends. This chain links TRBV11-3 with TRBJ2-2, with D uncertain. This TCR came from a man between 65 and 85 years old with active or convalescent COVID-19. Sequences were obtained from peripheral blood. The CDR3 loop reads CASSLVGAGELFF. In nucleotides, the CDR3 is TGTGCCAGCAGCTTAGTGGGCGCTGGGGAGCTGTTTTTT.